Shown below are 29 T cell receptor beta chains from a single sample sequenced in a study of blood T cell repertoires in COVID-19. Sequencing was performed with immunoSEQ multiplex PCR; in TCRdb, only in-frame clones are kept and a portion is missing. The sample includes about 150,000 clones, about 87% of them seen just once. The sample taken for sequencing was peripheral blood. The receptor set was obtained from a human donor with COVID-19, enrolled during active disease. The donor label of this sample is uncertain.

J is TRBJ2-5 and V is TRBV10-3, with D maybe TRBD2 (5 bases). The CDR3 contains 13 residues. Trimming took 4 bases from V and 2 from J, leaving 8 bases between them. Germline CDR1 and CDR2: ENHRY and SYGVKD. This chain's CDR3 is CAISGTRQETQYF. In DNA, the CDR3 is TGTGCCATCAGTGGAACTAGACAAGAGACCCAGTACTTC.

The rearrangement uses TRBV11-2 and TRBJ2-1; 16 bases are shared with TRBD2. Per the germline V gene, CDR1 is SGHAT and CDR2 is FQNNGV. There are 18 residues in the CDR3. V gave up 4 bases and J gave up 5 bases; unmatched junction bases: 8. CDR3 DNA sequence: TGTGCCAGCAGCTCCGTCCCGGGACTAGCGGGGGGGCACAATGAGCAGTTCTTC. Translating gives CASSSVPGLAGGHNEQFF.

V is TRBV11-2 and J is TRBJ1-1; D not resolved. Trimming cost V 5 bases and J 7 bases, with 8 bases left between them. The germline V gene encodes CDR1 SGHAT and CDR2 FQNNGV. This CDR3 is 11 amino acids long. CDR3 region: CASSITREAFF. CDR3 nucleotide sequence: TGTGCCAGCAGCATCACTCGTGAAGCTTTCTTT. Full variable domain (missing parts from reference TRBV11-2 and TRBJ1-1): EAGVAQSPRYKIIEKRQSVAFWCNPISGHATLYWYQQILGQGPKLLIQFQNNGVVDDSQLPKDRFSAERLKGVDSTLKIQPAKLEDSAVYLCASSITREAFFGQGTRLTVV.

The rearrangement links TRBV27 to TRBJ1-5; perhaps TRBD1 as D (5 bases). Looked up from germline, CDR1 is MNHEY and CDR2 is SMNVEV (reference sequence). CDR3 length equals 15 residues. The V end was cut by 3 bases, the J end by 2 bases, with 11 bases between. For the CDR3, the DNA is TGTGCCAGCAGTTTCTTTGTAGGGGGCAATCAGCCCCAGCATTTT. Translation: CASSFFVGGNQPQHF.

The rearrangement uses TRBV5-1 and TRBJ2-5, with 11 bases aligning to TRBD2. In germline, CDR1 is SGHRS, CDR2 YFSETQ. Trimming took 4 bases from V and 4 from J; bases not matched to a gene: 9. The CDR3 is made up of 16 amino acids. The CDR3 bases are TGCGCCAGCAGCACCTATAGCGGGGGGGCTCCAGAGACCCAGTACTTC. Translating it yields CASSTYSGGAPETQYF.

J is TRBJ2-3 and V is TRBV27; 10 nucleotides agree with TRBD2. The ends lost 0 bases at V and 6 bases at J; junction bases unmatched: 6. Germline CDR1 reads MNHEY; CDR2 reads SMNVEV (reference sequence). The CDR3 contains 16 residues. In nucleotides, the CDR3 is TGTGCCAGCAGTTTATCGAGCCTAGCGGGAGCCGATACGCAGTATTTT. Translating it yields CASSLSSLAGADTQYF.

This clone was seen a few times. The CDR3 DNA reads TGTGCCAGCAGTGCCCCGGGTCCCGGTGGCTACACCTTC. Translated: CASSAPGPGGYTF. The chain has TRBV2 and TRBJ1-2; D remains unclear. Trimming cost V 4 bases and J 7 bases, with 13 bases left between them. The CDR3 contains 13 residues. Germline V gene lookup returns CDR1 SNHLY and CDR2 FYNNEI.

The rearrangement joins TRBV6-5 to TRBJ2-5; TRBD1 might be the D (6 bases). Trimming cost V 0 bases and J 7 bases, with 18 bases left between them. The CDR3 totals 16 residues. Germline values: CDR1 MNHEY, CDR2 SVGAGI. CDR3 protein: CASSYSGTPMSGTQYF. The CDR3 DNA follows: TGTGCCAGCAGTTACTCGGGGACACCGATGTCCGGGACCCAGTACTTC.

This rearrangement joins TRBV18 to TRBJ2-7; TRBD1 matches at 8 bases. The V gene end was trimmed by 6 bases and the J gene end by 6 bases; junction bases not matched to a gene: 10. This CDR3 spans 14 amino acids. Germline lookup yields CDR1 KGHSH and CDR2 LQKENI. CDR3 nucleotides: TGTGCCAGCTCCCTACCACAAGGGACAGGCGAGCAGTACTTC. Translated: CASSLPQGTGEQYF.

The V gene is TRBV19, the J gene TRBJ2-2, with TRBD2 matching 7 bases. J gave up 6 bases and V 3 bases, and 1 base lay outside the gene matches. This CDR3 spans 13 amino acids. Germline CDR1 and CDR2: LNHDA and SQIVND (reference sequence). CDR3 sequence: CASSISGAGELFF. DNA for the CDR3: TGTGCCAGTAGTATCAGCGGGGCCGGGGAGCTGTTTTTT.

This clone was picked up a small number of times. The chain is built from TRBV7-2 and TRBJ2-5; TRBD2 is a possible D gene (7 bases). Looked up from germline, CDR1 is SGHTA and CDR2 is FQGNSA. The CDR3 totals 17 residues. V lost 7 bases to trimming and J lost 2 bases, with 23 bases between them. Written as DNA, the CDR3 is TGTGCCAGCAACCGCCCGAGGGAGGGGGATACTCAAGAGACCCAGTACTTC. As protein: CASNRPREGDTQETQYF. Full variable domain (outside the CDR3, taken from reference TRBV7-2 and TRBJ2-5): GAGVSQSPSNKVTEKGKDVELRCDPISGHTALYWYRQSLGQGLEFLIYFQGNSAPDKSGLPSDRFSAERTGGSVSTLTIQRTQQEDSAVYLCASNRPREGDTQETQYFGPGTRLLVL.

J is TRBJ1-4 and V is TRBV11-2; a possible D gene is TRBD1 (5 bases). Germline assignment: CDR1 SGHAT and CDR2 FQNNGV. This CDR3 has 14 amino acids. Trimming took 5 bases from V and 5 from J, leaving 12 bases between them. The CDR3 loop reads CASSPTRGNEKLFF. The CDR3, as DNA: TGTGCCAGCAGCCCTACAAGGGGAAATGAAAAACTGTTTTTT.

The CDR3 DNA follows: TGTGCCAGCAGCCAAAGGAGTCGGGAGCAGTACTTC. Translating it yields CASSQRSREQYF. The genes are TRBV3-1 (or the pseudogene TRBV3-2) and TRBJ2-7; D is unresolved. From germline, CDR1 is LGHDT and CDR2 YNNKEL (reference sequence). The CDR3 runs to 12 residues. V was shortened by 2 bases and J by 7 bases, with 9 bases between the two germline ends.

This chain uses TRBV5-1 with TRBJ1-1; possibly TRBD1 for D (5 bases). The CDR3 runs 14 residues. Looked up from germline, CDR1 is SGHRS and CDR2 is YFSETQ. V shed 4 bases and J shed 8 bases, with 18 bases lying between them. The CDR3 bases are TGCGCCAGCAGCCCGGATGGGGGAGGGCAAGAAGCTTTCTTT. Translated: CASSPDGGGQEAFF.

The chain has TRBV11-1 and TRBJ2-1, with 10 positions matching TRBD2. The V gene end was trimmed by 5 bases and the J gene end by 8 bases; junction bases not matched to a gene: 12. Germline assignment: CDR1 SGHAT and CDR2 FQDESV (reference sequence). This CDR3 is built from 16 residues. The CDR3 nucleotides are TGTGCCAGCAGCGTCAACCCGGGACTAGCGTTCGATGAGCAGTTCTTC. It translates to CASSVNPGLAFDEQFF.

The CDR3 region has the DNA TGTGCCAGCAGCCGATTTACAGGGGACACCGGGGAGCTGTTTTTT. Translation: CASSRFTGDTGELFF. This sequence joins TRBV11-3 and TRBJ2-2; TRBD1 matches at 7 bases. CDR3 size: 15 residues. Germline V lookup: CDR1 SGHNT, CDR2 YENEEA. V was clipped by 5 bases and J by 3 bases; unmatched bases: 6.

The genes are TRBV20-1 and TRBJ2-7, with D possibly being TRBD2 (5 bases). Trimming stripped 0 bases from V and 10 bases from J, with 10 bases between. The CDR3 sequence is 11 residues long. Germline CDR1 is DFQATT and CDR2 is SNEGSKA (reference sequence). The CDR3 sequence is CSARDVREQYF. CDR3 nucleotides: TGCAGTGCTAGAGATGTCCGGGAACAGTACTTC.

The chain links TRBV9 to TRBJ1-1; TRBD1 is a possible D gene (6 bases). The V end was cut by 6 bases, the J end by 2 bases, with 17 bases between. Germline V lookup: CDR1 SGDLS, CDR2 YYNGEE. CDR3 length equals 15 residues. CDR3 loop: CASTRGAQTNTEAFF. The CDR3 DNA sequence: TGTGCCAGCACCCGGGGGGCACAAACAAACACTGAAGCTTTCTTT.

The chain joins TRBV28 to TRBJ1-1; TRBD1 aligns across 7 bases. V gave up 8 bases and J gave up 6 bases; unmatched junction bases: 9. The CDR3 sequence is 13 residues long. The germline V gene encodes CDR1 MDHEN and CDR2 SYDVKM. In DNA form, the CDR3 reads TGTGCCAGCTTCAGGGGGTTTAACTCTGAAGCTTTCTTT. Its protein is CASFRGFNSEAFF.

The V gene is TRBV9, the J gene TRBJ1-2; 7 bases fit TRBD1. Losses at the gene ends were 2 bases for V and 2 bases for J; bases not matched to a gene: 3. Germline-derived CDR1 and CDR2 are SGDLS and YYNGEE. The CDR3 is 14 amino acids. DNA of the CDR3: TGTGCCAGCAGCGTTGGACAGGTCAACTATGGCTACACCTTC. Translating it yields CASSVGQVNYGYTF.

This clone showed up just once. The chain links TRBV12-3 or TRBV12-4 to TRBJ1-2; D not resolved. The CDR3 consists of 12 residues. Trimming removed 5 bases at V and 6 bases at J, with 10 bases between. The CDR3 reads CASSLNRDGYTF. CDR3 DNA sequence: TGTGCCAGCAGTCTCAACCGGGATGGCTACACCTTC.

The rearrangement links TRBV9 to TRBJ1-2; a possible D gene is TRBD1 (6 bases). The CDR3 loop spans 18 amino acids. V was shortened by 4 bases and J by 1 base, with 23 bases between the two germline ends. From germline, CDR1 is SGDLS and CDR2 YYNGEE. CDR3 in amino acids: CASSPPQGSRGDNYGYTF. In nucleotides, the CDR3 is TGTGCCAGCAGCCCCCCGCAGGGGAGCCGGGGGGATAACTATGGCTACACCTTC.

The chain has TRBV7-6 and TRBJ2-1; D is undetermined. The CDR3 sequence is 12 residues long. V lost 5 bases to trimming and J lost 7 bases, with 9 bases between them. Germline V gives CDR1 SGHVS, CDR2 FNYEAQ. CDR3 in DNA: TGTGCCAGCAGCGTAAGAGGTAATGAGCAGTTCTTC. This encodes CASSVRGNEQFF.

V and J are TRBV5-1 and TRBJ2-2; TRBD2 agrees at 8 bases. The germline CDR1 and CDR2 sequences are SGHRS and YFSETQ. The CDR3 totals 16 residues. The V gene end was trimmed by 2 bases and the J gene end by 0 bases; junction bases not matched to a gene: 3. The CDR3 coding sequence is TGCGCCAGCAGCTTCATAGCGGGGACGAACACCGGGGAGCTGTTTTTT. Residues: CASSFIAGTNTGELFF. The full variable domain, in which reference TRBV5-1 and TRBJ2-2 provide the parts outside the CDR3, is KAGVTQTPRYLIKTRGQQVTLSCSPISGHRSVSWYQQTPGQGLQFLFEYFSETQRNKGNFPGRFSGRQFSNSRSEMNVSTLELGDSALYLCASSFIAGTNTGELFFGEGSRLTVL.

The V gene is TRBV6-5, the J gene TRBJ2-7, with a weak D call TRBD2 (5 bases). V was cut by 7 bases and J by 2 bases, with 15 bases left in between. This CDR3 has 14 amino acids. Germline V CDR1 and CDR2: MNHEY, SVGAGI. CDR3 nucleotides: TGTGCCAGCACCCTAGTCCGGGGTACCTACGAGCAGTACTTC. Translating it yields CASTLVRGTYEQYF.

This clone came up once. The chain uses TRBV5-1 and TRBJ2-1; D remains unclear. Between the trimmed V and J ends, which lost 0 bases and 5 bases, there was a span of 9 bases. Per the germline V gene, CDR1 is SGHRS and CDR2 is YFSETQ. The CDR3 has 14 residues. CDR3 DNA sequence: TGCGCCAGCAGCTTGGGGCAGGTTAACAATGAGCAGTTCTTC. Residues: CASSLGQVNNEQFF. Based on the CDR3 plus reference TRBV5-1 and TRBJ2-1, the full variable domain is KAGVTQTPRYLIKTRGQQVTLSCSPISGHRSVSWYQQTPGQGLQFLFEYFSETQRNKGNFPGRFSGRQFSNSRSEMNVSTLELGDSALYLCASSLGQVNNEQFFGPGTRLTVL.

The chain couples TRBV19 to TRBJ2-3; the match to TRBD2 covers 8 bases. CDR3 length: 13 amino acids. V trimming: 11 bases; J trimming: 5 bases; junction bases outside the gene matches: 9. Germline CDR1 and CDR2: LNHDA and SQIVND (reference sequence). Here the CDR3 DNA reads TGTGCCTCGAACGGGGGGGCTGGAGATACGCAGTATTTT. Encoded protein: CASNGGAGDTQYF. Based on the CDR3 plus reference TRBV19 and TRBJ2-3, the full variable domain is DGGITQSPKYLFRKEGQNVTLSCEQNLNHDAMYWYRQDPGQGLRLIYYSQIVNDFQKGDIAEGYSVSREKKESFPLTVTSAQKNPTAFYLCASNGGAGDTQYFGPGTRLTVL.

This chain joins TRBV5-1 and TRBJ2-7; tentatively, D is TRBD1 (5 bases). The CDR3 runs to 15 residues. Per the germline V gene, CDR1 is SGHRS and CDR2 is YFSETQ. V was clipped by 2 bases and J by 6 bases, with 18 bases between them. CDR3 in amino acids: CASSFDSPRLGEQYF. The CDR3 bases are TGCGCCAGCAGCTTTGACAGTCCGAGGCTGGGCGAGCAGTACTTC.

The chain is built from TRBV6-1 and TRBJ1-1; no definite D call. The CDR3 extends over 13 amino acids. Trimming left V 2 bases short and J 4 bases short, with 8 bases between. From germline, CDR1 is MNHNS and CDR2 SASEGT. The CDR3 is CASSEIQSTEAFF. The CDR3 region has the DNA TGTGCCAGCAGTGAAATCCAGTCCACTGAAGCTTTCTTT.